This T cell receptor (beta chain) was recovered during a study of blood T cell repertoires in COVID-19. At the level of the study: Some COVID-19 samples were acute and others convalescent; all came from the United States, Italy and Spain.

The germline gives CDR1 KGHDR, CDR2 SFDVKD. Trimming took 3 bases from V and 7 from J; bases not matched to a gene: 8. This CDR3 has 15 residues. Participants, about 18 to 100 years old, spanned 24 US areas. Two negative PCRs, clearance, or symptom resolution had been documented for recovered Cohort 3 donors. Profiling relied on immunoSEQ multiplex PCR, and the TCRdb table lists in-frame clones only, not all of them. The table records more than 200,000 clones, around nine tenths of them present only once. This receptor was identified in a woman in her twenties or thirties who had recovered from COVID-19. Sequencing used PBMCs or T cells enriched from blood (not recorded which). The rearrangement joins TRBV24-1 to TRBJ1-5; 7 bases match TRBD1. CDR3: CATSDIGQAGQPQHF. The CDR3 DNA reads TGTGCCACCAGTGATATAGGACAGGCCGGGCAGCCCCAGCATTTT.